These T cell receptor beta chains were read from a single sample in a study of blood T cells in healthy people across ages. TCRdb used MiXCR to reprocess the 5' RACE reads, holding one entry per CDR3 protein. The sample includes hundreds of thousands of distinct CDR3 sequences, around 48% of them seen just once. Input material: blood. All receptors derive from a man younger than 45 in good health. Each CDR3 is given with its conserved first and last residue. D genes are given only for firm matches. A clone size is listed for some rows: how often the clone was seen (once, few, many), or a class if it is expanded.

clone_size j_call v_call d_call cdr3_aa cdr3_nt
NA TRBJ1-5 TRBV7-2 TRBD1 CASSLGDREGQPQHF TGTGCCAGCAGCTTAGGGGACAGGGAGGGCCAGCCCCAGCATTTT
NA TRBJ1-3 TRBV29-1 NA CGYESSGNTIYF TGCGGCTACGAGAGCTCTGGAAACACCATATATTTT
NA TRBJ1-2 TRBV6-2/TRBV6-3 TRBD1 CAGSTGGGLGYTF TGTGCCGGCAGCACGGGAGGGGGCTTAGGCTACACCTTC
few TRBJ1-2 TRBV7-9 NA CASSPDGDANYGYTF TGTGCCAGCAGTCCCGACGGGGACGCTAACTATGGCTACACCTTC
few TRBJ2-3 TRBV20-1 TRBD2 CSARDRLAGLSTDTQYF TGCAGTGCTAGAGATCGGCTAGCGGGGTTAAGCACAGATACGCAGTATTTT
NA TRBJ1-1 TRBV6-5 NA CAGGTGTRPEAFF TGTGCCGGCGGAACCGGGACACGCCCTGAAGCTTTCTTT
NA TRBJ1-1 TRBV3-1 NA CASSQGGAATEAFF TGTGCCAGCAGCCAAGGGGGCGCGGCCACTGAAGCTTTCTTT
few TRBJ2-7 TRBV10-3 TRBD2 CAISEVVAGALEQYF TGTGCCATCAGTGAGGTGGTAGCGGGGGCCCTTGAGCAGTACTTC
NA TRBJ1-1 TRBV27 NA CASSSPGGGNTEAFF TGTGCCAGCAGTTCCCCGGGAGGGGGGAACACTGAAGCTTTCTTT
NA TRBJ2-5 TRBV20-1 TRBD2 CSASLAGTQETQYF TGCAGTGCTAGTCTAGCGGGGACCCAAGAGACCCAGTACTTC
NA TRBJ1-1 TRBV4-1 NA CASSQDTGGHTEAFF TGCGCCAGCAGCCAAGATACGGGGGGGCACACTGAAGCTTTCTTT
few TRBJ2-6 TRBV20-1 NA CSASHQGGANVLTF TGCAGTGCTAGTCACCAGGGTGGGGCCAACGTCCTGACTTTC
few TRBJ2-1 TRBV21-1 NA CASSKVAGQLYNEQFF TGTGCCAGCAGCAAAGTGGCGGGACAGCTGTACAATGAGCAGTTCTTC
few TRBJ2-1 TRBV6-5 TRBD2 CASSYSRSGAYNEQFF TGTGCCAGCAGTTACTCCCGCAGCGGGGCCTACAATGAGCAGTTCTTC
NA TRBJ2-5 TRBV20-1 NA CSARREGWGTQYF TGCAGTGCCAGACGGGAAGGGTGGGGGACCCAGTACTTC
NA TRBJ2-1 TRBV28 TRBD1 CASSTGQGNYNEQFF TGTGCCAGCAGCACTGGACAGGGTAACTACAATGAGCAGTTCTTC
NA TRBJ2-3 TRBV9 NA CASSVATAGTDTQYF TGTGCCAGCAGCGTAGCAACGGCGGGCACAGATACGCAGTATTTT
NA TRBJ1-4 TRBV3-1 NA CASSLQGDNEKLFF TGTGCCAGCAGCCTACAAGGGGACAATGAAAAACTGTTTTTT
NA TRBJ2-3 TRBV24-1 TRBD2 CATSEPTSGGAKDTQYF TGTGCCACCAGTGAGCCTACTAGCGGGGGGGCGAAAGATACGCAGTATTTT
NA TRBJ2-5 TRBV20-1 NA CSARLVGALRSFQETQYF TGCAGTGCGCGACTAGTGGGGGCCCTACGTTCATTTCAAGAGACCCAGTACTTC
NA TRBJ2-5 TRBV3-1 NA CASSQVGSSKETQYF TGTGCCAGCAGCCAAGTCGGTTCTAGTAAAGAGACCCAGTACTTC
few TRBJ2-7 TRBV29-1 NA CSVVQGASYEQYF TGCAGCGTTGTCCAGGGAGCCTCCTACGAGCAGTACTTC
NA TRBJ1-2 TRBV27 TRBD1 CASSAWTGAIYGYTF TGTGCCAGCAGCGCCTGGACAGGGGCCATCTATGGCTACACCTTC
few TRBJ1-2 TRBV11-1 NA CASSFGDANYGYTF TGTGCCAGCAGCTTTGGTGATGCTAACTATGGCTACACCTTC
NA TRBJ2-7 TRBV29-1 NA CSVDVFMENSYEQYF TGCAGCGTTGATGTCTTTATGGAAAACTCCTACGAGCAGTACTTC
NA TRBJ2-5 TRBV5-1 NA CASSPIGQETQYF TGCGCCAGCAGCCCAATAGGACAAGAGACCCAGTACTTC
many TRBJ1-6 TRBV10-3 NA CAIRDQGGNSSPLHF TGTGCCATCAGGGACCAGGGAGGGAATTCTTCACCCCTCCACTTT
NA TRBJ2-7 TRBV20-1 NA CSARVHLVFYEQYF TGTAGTGCTAGAGTCCACCTAGTATTCTACGAGCAGTACTTC
few TRBJ2-1 TRBV14 TRBD2 CASSPLRRGAYNEQFF TGTGCCAGCAGCCCCTTACGGCGGGGGGCCTACAATGAGCAGTTCTTC
NA TRBJ1-1 TRBV9 NA CASSPTAQINTEAFF TGTGCCAGCAGCCCTACGGCTCAGATTAACACTGAAGCTTTCTTT
NA TRBJ2-7 TRBV27 NA CASSLANRYEQYF TGTGCCAGCAGTTTAGCCAACCGCTACGAGCAGTACTTC
NA TRBJ2-1 TRBV6-2/TRBV6-3 NA CASSSTNGGSSYNEQFF TGTGCCAGCAGTTCCACGAATGGGGGCAGCTCCTACAATGAGCAGTTCTTC
few TRBJ2-3 TRBV15 NA CATSRDSGDTQYF TGTGCCACCAGCAGAGATTCCGGGGATACGCAGTATTTT
many TRBJ2-5 TRBV7-9 NA CASSLAGYLETQYF TGTGCCAGCAGCTTAGCGGGGTATTTAGAGACCCAGTACTTC
NA TRBJ1-2 TRBV29-1 NA CSVLDRDYGYTF TGCAGCGTTCTTGACAGAGACTATGGCTACACCTTC
NA TRBJ2-7 TRBV29-1 NA CSAAQQTYEQYF TGCAGCGCCGCCCAGCAAACCTACGAGCAGTACTTC
few TRBJ2-3 TRBV15 NA CATSRDGDTQYF TGTGCCACCAGCAGAGATGGGGATACGCAGTATTTT
NA TRBJ2-1 TRBV27 NA CASSSSAGDSYNEQFF TGTGCCAGCAGTTCTTCCGCAGGAGATTCCTACAATGAGCAGTTCTTC
few TRBJ2-2 TRBV7-2 NA CASSKQGSNTGELFF TGTGCCAGCAGCAAACAGGGATCGAACACCGGGGAGCTGTTTTTT
NA TRBJ2-7 TRBV7-9 NA CASSQAAGIGYEQYF TGTGCCAGCAGCCAGGCTGCGGGAATCGGCTACGAGCAGTACTTC
NA TRBJ2-3 TRBV7-2 NA CASSFYGGTDTQYF TGTGCCAGCAGCTTCTACGGGGGAACAGATACGCAGTATTTT
NA TRBJ1-2 TRBV12-3/TRBV12-4 NA CASSPGTETYGYTF TGTGCCAGCAGTCCAGGGACGGAGACTTATGGCTACACCTTC
NA TRBJ2-3 TRBV24-1 NA CATSDHGQSTDTQYF TGTGCCACCAGTGATCATGGACAGAGCACAGATACGCAGTATTTT
NA TRBJ2-5 TRBV27 NA CASKTTPYQETQYF TGTGCCAGCAAGACGACCCCTTACCAAGAGACCCAGTACTTC
NA TRBJ1-5 TRBV12-3/TRBV12-4 NA CASSPQGWHQPRHF TGTGCCAGCAGCCCACAGGGCTGGCATCAGCCCCGGCATTTT
NA TRBJ2-7 TRBV20-1 TRBD2 CSAPGTSGGLDLNEQYF TGCAGTGCTCCCGGGACTAGCGGGGGGTTGGACCTCAACGAGCAGTACTTC
few TRBJ2-3 TRBV24-1 NA CATSDFRTSTDTQYF TGTGCCACCAGTGATTTCCGGACAAGCACAGATACGCAGTATTTT
NA TRBJ2-3 TRBV9 TRBD2 CASSVLAGYTDTQYF TGTGCCAGCAGCGTTCTAGCGGGGTACACAGATACGCAGTATTTT
many TRBJ2-3 TRBV5-1 NA CASSPRGGDTQYF TGCGCCAGCAGCCCCAGGGGGGGAGATACGCAGTATTTT
NA TRBJ1-5 TRBV6-5 NA CASSSRGRRRNQPQHF TGTGCCAGCAGTTCGCGGGGGCGAAGGCGCAATCAGCCCCAGCATTTT
NA TRBJ2-4 TRBV7-9 NA CASSIDGRVGKNIQYF TGTGCCAGCAGTATCGATGGCCGAGTGGGGAAAAACATTCAGTACTTC
NA TRBJ2-7 TRBV20-1 TRBD1 CSARSPTGLVNEQYF TGCAGTGCTAGATCCCCGACAGGGTTGGTCAACGAGCAGTACTTC
NA TRBJ1-2 TRBV5-1 NA CASSSLRGNYGYTF TGCGCCAGCAGCTCGCTCCGGGGTAACTATGGCTACACCTTC
NA TRBJ2-7 TRBV2 TRBD1 CASSGQVSSYEQYF TGTGCCAGCAGCGGACAGGTTAGCTCCTACGAGCAGTACTTC
NA TRBJ1-1 TRBV7-9 NA CASSLAKGGTEAFF TGTGCCAGCAGCTTAGCTAAGGGGGGTACTGAAGCTTTCTTT
NA TRBJ2-4 TRBV20-1 NA CSVRVGGHTGDIQYF TGCAGTGTTAGAGTAGGAGGACACACGGGGGACATTCAGTACTTC
NA TRBJ2-2 TRBV12-3/TRBV12-4 NA CASSFTVAYTGELFF TGTGCCAGCAGTTTTACGGTAGCCTACACCGGGGAGCTGTTTTTT
many TRBJ2-5 TRBV20-1 NA CSPRPGSETQYF TGCAGTCCCCGCCCGGGTTCGGAGACCCAGTACTTC
NA TRBJ2-5 TRBV5-6 TRBD1 CASSLYHRGNRETQYF TGTGCCAGCAGCTTGTACCACAGGGGGAATCGAGAGACCCAGTACTTC
NA TRBJ2-7 TRBV14 TRBD1 CASSLPGQGLVKQYF TGTGCCAGCAGCCTTCCGGGACAGGGGTTAGTGAAGCAGTACTTC